This T cell receptor beta chain was sequenced in a study of T cells in Graves' hyperthyroidism and ophthalmopathy. This clonotype was picked up many times. Between the trimmed V and J ends, which lost 0 bases and 10 bases, there was a span of 10 bases. Per germline, CDR1 LGHDT and CDR2 YNNKEL (reference sequence). CDR3 size: 13 residues. RNA transcripts served as the template for amplifying TCR beta CDR3 regions. Initially, a first-round RT-PCR of the TCR CDR3 employed the HTBI primer set. TCRdb recomputed calls from the multiplex PCR reads with MiXCR, one row per CDR3 protein. The sample has fewer than 650,000 distinct CDR3 sequences, over 12% seen once; the top ten hold about 4.5%.

The TCR originated in a woman aged 40 to 50 with Graves' ophthalmopathy. Sequencing was performed on blood. The chain links TRBV3-1 to TRBJ1-5; D is unclear. In DNA form, the CDR3 reads TGTGCCAGCAGCCAAGATGTAGCCCCACCCCAGCATTTT. It translates to CASSQDVAPPQHF.